The 30 T cell receptor beta chains presented below share a single source sample, sequenced in a study of T-cell memory formation after mild COVID-19. TCRdb independently ran MiXCR on the 5' RACE reads; one entry per CDR3 protein. The table shows 250,000 to 400,000 distinct CDR3 sequences, with roughly an eighth occurring only once. The sample was PBMCs or a T cell subset sorted from them (not recorded which). Receptors were obtained from a man in his late teens or twenties who had mild COVID-19 (a few samples of this study predate the infection). Cell type and time point are not known.

In its sample, this clonotype was seen many times. The chain links TRBV4-1 to TRBJ2-4; D perhaps matches TRBD2 (5 bases). This CDR3 comprises 16 residues. Germline values: CDR1 MGHRA, CDR2 YSYEKL. The V and J ends lost 1 base and 7 bases respectively, with 17 bases between them. The DNA for the CDR3 is TGCGCCAGCAGCCAAGGGGTGTTACGGGGTAGGAACATTCAGTACTTC. The encoded protein is CASSQGVLRGRNIQYF.

The chain combines TRBV12-3 or TRBV12-4 with TRBJ1-6; 7 nucleotides agree with TRBD1. This CDR3 is built from 15 residues. The trim removed 2 bases at V and 9 bases at J, leaving 7 bases unmatched. The CDR3 is CASSLLPGGISPLHF. The CDR3 DNA reads TGTGCCAGCAGTTTACTTCCAGGGGGAATTTCACCCCTCCACTTT.

This clonotype was seen only a few times. This rearrangement joins TRBV7-3 to TRBJ2-3; possibly TRBD2 for D (6 bases). Deletions cut 5 bases from V and 2 bases from J, with 14 bases between. The CDR3 consists of 15 residues. Germline V gene sequence: CDR1 SGHTA, CDR2 FQGTGA. The chain's CDR3 is CASSPLRGFTDTQYF. As DNA, the CDR3 is TGTGCCAGCAGCCCCCTGCGGGGATTCACAGATACGCAGTATTTT.

V usage is TRBV12-3 or TRBV12-4 and J usage is TRBJ2-4; D remains ambiguous. The CDR3 runs 14 residues. V was clipped by 1 base and J by 10 bases, with 14 bases between them. In nucleotides, the CDR3 is TGTGCCAGCAGTTTAGGGCTGGGTTCCCCTATTCAGTACTTC. Translation gives CASSLGLGSPIQYF.

This clonotype was detected only a few times. The chain couples TRBV6-2 or TRBV6-3 to TRBJ2-2; 12 nucleotides align to TRBD2. The CDR3 contains 16 residues. CDR1 and CDR2 from the germline V gene are MNHEY and SVGEGT. The V segment lost 0 bases and the J segment 7 bases; nucleotides outside the gene matches: 3. The chain's CDR3 is CASSYSTSGGIGELFF. The DNA of the CDR3 is TGTGCCAGCAGTTACTCGACTAGCGGGGGAATCGGGGAGCTGTTTTTT.

This clonotype appeared a few times. The chain combines TRBV2 with TRBJ2-1, with 10 bases aligning to TRBD2. The CDR3 covers 17 residues. The V gene's germline CDR1 is SNHLY and CDR2 FYNNEI. Germline trimming cut 6 bases from V and 0 bases from J; bases unmatched to any gene: 8. The CDR3 DNA is TGTGCCAGCAGGGGTGGACTAGCGGACAGCTCCTACAATGAGCAGTTCTTC. It specifies CASRGGLADSSYNEQFF.

The V gene is TRBV7-3, the J gene TRBJ2-5; 10 bases match TRBD1. V shed 5 bases, J shed 5 bases, and the junction held 11 bases outside the gene matches. This CDR3 spans 16 amino acids. Germline assignment: CDR1 SGHTA and CDR2 FQGTGA. The CDR3 is CASSAGDRGLKETQYF. The CDR3 region has the DNA TGTGCCAGCAGCGCCGGTGACAGGGGGCTTAAGGAGACCCAGTACTTC. Together with reference TRBV7-3 and TRBJ2-5, the CDR3 gives the full variable domain: GAGVSQTPSNKVTEKGKYVELRCDPISGHTALYWYRQSLGQGPEFLIYFQGTGAADDSGLPNDRFFAVRPEGSVSTLKIQRTERGDSAVYLCASSAGDRGLKETQYFGPGTRLLVL.

This sequence joins TRBV9 and TRBJ2-5; the D is unclear. V lost 7 bases and J lost 9, with 16 bases in between. Germline V gene sequence: CDR1 SGDLS, CDR2 YYNGEE. The CDR3 is 12 residues long. The CDR3 protein is CASATSGSAQYF. The DNA of the CDR3 is TGTGCCAGCGCGACAAGTGGTTCGGCCCAGTACTTC.

This clonotype was counted between two and nine times. V is TRBV5-1 and J is TRBJ2-4, with D tentatively TRBD1 (6 bases). Germline loops: CDR1 SGHRS, CDR2 YFSETQ. The CDR3 covers 15 residues. Between the trimmed V and J ends, which lost 3 bases and 0 bases, there was a span of 10 bases. CDR3 sequence: CASSSDRLAKNIQYF. CDR3 coding DNA: TGCGCCAGCAGCTCAGACAGGCTAGCCAAAAACATTCAGTACTTC.

This clonotype was seen a single time. This is likely an artifact of a read error, given a far larger clone one base away. The chain couples TRBV7-3 to TRBJ2-1, with D unclear. There are 12 residues in the CDR3. Trimming left V 1 base short and J 5 bases short, with 3 bases between. CDR1 is SGHTA, CDR2 FQGTGA, per germline. CDR3 nucleotide sequence: TGTGCCAGCAGCTTAAATAACAATGAGCAGTTCTTC. This codes for CASSLNNNEQFF. The complete variable domain, with remaining parts taken from reference TRBV7-3 and TRBJ2-1, reads GAGVSQTPSNKVTEKGKYVELRCDPISGHTALYWYRQSLGQGPEFLIYFQGTGAADDSGLPNDRFFAVRPEGSVSTLKIQRTERGDSAVYLCASSLNNNEQFFGPGTRLTVL.

The rearrangement links TRBV29-1 to TRBJ2-7, with 11 bases that match TRBD1. V was pared by 6 bases and J by 2 bases, with 9 bases of the junction left unmatched. Germline values: CDR1 SQVTM, CDR2 ANQGSEA. CDR3 length: 15 residues. CDR3 coding DNA: TGCAGCGTCACGACCGGGACAGGGGGAGCCTACGAGCAGTACTTC. Its protein is CSVTTGTGGAYEQYF.

In its sample, this clonotype was seen many times. The J gene is TRBJ2-1, the V gene TRBV5-1; TRBD2 aligns across 7 bases. Germline CDR1 and CDR2: SGHRS and YFSETQ. The CDR3 length is 14 residues. V trimming: 2 bases; J trimming: 6 bases; junction bases outside the gene matches: 5. This CDR3 reads CASSLYGGINEQFF. CDR3 nucleotides: TGCGCCAGCAGCTTATACGGGGGGATCAATGAGCAGTTCTTC.

The sample holds a few counts of this clonotype. The chain uses TRBV4-1 and TRBJ2-3; D is undetermined. CDR1 is MGHRA and CDR2 is YSYEKL in the germline V gene. The CDR3 length is 14 residues. Trimming took off 5 bases at V and 4 bases at J, with 13 bases between the two ends. CDR3 amino acids: CASSAPGGPDTQYF. The CDR3 DNA is TGCGCCAGCAGCGCCCCGGGTGGTCCAGATACGCAGTATTTT.

This clonotype was seen once. The chain joins TRBV12-3 or TRBV12-4 to TRBJ2-5, with D possibly being TRBD2 (6 bases). The CDR3 has 13 amino acids. V was shortened by 7 bases and J by 5 bases, with 14 bases between the two germline ends. The CDR3 sequence is CASKGGTWETQYF. The CDR3 DNA is TGTGCCAGCAAGGGCGGGACGTGGGAGACCCAGTACTTC.

This clonotype showed up just a few times. V is TRBV4-3 and J is TRBJ2-3; TRBD2 matches 12 bases. The V gene end was trimmed by 3 bases and the J gene end by 2 bases; junction bases not matched to a gene: 18. The CDR3 has 21 residues. Germline V CDR1 and CDR2: LGHNA, YSLEER. The CDR3 bases are TGCGCCAGCAGCCATTCCCGGTTTGGGACTAGCGGGCCTTTCATCACAGATACGCAGTATTTT. Protein: CASSHSRFGTSGPFITDTQYF.

This chain links TRBV4-1 with TRBJ2-5; D is ambiguous. Per germline, CDR1 MGHRA and CDR2 YSYEKL. V was pared by 3 bases and J by 2 bases, with 7 bases between. The CDR3 length is 13 residues. This CDR3 is CASSQGIQETQYF. The CDR3 DNA is TGCGCCAGCAGCCAGGGGATTCAAGAGACCCAGTACTTC.

This chain uses TRBV5-6 with TRBJ1-1; possibly TRBD1 for D (5 bases). This CDR3 is built from 14 residues. The germline V and J ends were trimmed by 2 bases and 6 bases, with 14 bases remaining between them. From germline, CDR1 is SGHDT and CDR2 YYEEEE. Here the CDR3 reads CASSFTGGDPEAFF. In DNA, the CDR3 is TGTGCCAGCAGCTTTACCGGGGGGGACCCTGAAGCTTTCTTT.

V is TRBV6-2 or TRBV6-3 and J is TRBJ2-5; maybe TRBD2 (7 bases). V was cut by 6 bases and J by 2 bases, with 22 bases left in between. The CDR3 covers 17 residues. Germline loops: CDR1 MNHEY, CDR2 SVGEGT. CDR3 loop: CASSAWAGAGPQETQYF. CDR3 coding DNA: TGTGCCAGCAGCGCCTGGGCGGGGGCCGGGCCGCAAGAGACCCAGTACTTC.

The rearrangement joins TRBV7-9 to TRBJ1-1; no clear D gene. The CDR3 extends over 15 amino acids. V lost 5 bases to trimming and J lost 3 bases, with 16 bases between them. The germline CDR1 and CDR2 sequences are SEHNR and FQNEAQ (reference sequence). The CDR3 loop reads CASSPGPLGHTEAFF. CDR3 DNA: TGTGCCAGCAGCCCAGGCCCGTTAGGGCACACTGAAGCTTTCTTT.

The sample holds a few counts of this clonotype. The rearrangement joins TRBV20-1 to TRBJ1-1; D is ambiguous. V dropped 3 bases and J dropped 7 bases, with 9 bases sitting between them. The germline CDR1 and CDR2 sequences are DFQATT and SNEGSKA (reference sequence). There are 11 residues in the CDR3. The CDR3 DNA sequence: TGCAGTGCTAGTCGCGCGGATGAAGCTTTCTTT. Translating it yields CSASRADEAFF.

This clonotype was picked up a small number of times. The gene calls are TRBV6-6 and TRBJ2-7; 11 bases are a match to TRBD2. The junction had 4 bases not matched to a gene; V was cut back by 0 bases and J by 3 bases. CDR3 length: 16 amino acids. The germline V gene encodes CDR1 MNHNY and CDR2 SVGAGI (reference sequence). The CDR3 here is CASSYSELAGGYEQYV. In nucleotides, the CDR3 is TGTGCCAGCAGTTACTCAGAGCTAGCGGGGGGCTACGAGCAGTACGTC.

V gene TRBV6-2 or TRBV6-3 combines with J gene TRBJ2-3; the D is unclear. The CDR3 runs to 13 residues. Germline values: CDR1 MNHEY, CDR2 SVGEGT. V dropped 6 bases and J dropped 0 bases, with 7 bases sitting between them. The CDR3 spells CASSSLSTDTQYF. CDR3 coding DNA: TGTGCCAGCAGCTCCCTGAGCACAGATACGCAGTATTTT.

This clonotype has a count of ten or more. This rearrangement joins TRBV7-2 to TRBJ2-5; D assignment may be TRBD1 or TRBD2 (6 bases each). Germline V gives CDR1 SGHTA, CDR2 FQGNSA. The CDR3 totals 15 residues. Between the trimmed V and J ends, which lost 0 bases and 4 bases, there was a span of 12 bases. The chain's CDR3 is CASSLASRGGETQYF. For the CDR3, the DNA is TGTGCCAGCAGCTTAGCCTCCAGGGGAGGAGAGACCCAGTACTTC.

This clonotype was found a few times. The chain joins TRBV7-6 to TRBJ1-1; D gene uncertain. The CDR3 runs to 12 residues. Germline values: CDR1 SGHVS, CDR2 FNYEAQ. V was cut by 5 bases and J by 6 bases, with 10 bases left in between. The CDR3 protein is CASSHPYSEAFF. DNA of the CDR3: TGTGCCAGCAGCCATCCATACTCTGAAGCTTTCTTT. The full variable domain, rest sourced from reference TRBV7-6 and TRBJ1-1, is GAGVSQSPRYKVTKRGQDVALRCDPISGHVSLYWYRQALGQGPEFLTYFNYEAQQDKSGLPNDRFSAERPEGSISTLTIQRTEQRDSAMYRCASSHPYSEAFFGQGTRLTVV.

This clonotype was seen more than once but under ten times. The genes are TRBV2 and TRBJ1-1, with 8 bases aligning to TRBD1. The J segment lost 1 base and the V segment lost 4 bases, leaving 2 bases of the junction unmatched. CDR3 length: 14 amino acids. The V gene's germline CDR1 is SNHLY and CDR2 FYNNEI. CDR3 bases: TGTGCCAGCAGTGTACAGGGGGAGAACACTGAAGCTTTCTTT. Protein: CASSVQGENTEAFF.

Here the CDR3 DNA reads TGTGCCAGCAGCTGGCCAGGGGTCTCAGATACGCAGTATTTT. Amino acid sequence: CASSWPGVSDTQYF. The chain carries TRBV11-2 and TRBJ2-3; TRBD1 might be the D (6 bases). V gave up 4 bases and J gave up 4 bases, with 12 bases separating them. The CDR3 length is 14 residues. The V gene's germline CDR1 is SGHAT and CDR2 FQNNGV.

Only a few counts were recorded for this clonotype. V is TRBV5-6 and J is TRBJ1-1; D gene uncertain. Trimming took off 1 base at V and 8 bases at J, with 12 bases between the two ends. This CDR3 comprises 13 residues. The V gene's germline CDR1 is SGHDT and CDR2 YYEEEE. The CDR3 loop reads CASSLHRAREAFF. The DNA of the CDR3 is TGTGCCAGCAGCTTGCATCGGGCGAGGGAAGCTTTCTTT.

Only a few counts were recorded for this clonotype. The chain joins TRBV29-1 to TRBJ2-5; perhaps TRBD2 as D (6 bases). Germline V CDR1 and CDR2: SQVTM, ANQGSEA. V lost 7 bases and J lost 5, with 20 bases in between. CDR3 size: 14 residues. In DNA form, the CDR3 reads TGCAGCGCCCCCGGCGGCGGGGCGGAGGAGACCCAGTACTTC. Translated: CSAPGGGAEETQYF.

J is TRBJ2-7 and V is TRBV19; D gene uncertain. V was pared by 6 bases and J by 0 bases, with 6 bases between. Germline lookup yields CDR1 LNHDA and CDR2 SQIVND (reference sequence). The length of the CDR3 is 12 residues. Here the CDR3 reads CASRADSYEQYF. DNA for the CDR3: TGTGCCAGTAGGGCGGACTCCTACGAGCAGTACTTC.

This clonotype was counted a few times. The V gene is TRBV28, the J gene TRBJ2-7; 7 bases are a match to TRBD1. V dropped 5 bases and J dropped 1; count of bases not matched to a gene: 5. CDR1 and CDR2 from the germline V gene are MDHEN and SYDVKM. There are 14 residues in the CDR3. The CDR3 sequence is CASSTGTASYEQYV. DNA for the CDR3: TGTGCCAGCAGTACCGGGACAGCGTCCTACGAGCAGTACGTC.